One and the same sample provided the 8 T cell receptor beta chains below, sequenced in a study of blood T cell repertoires in COVID-19 (dated by TCRdb to about 2020). Library method: the immunoSEQ multiplex PCR assay. The source is immuneACCESS, and TCRdb retained only in-frame sequences with V and J called. Part of the clones is not carried over; for the studies checked, unresolved V genes explain less than half of this, and the remainder is unexplained. For this sample the table gives about 120,000 clones, of which about 83% were detected only once. The top ten hold 12% of the sample. The sample taken for sequencing was peripheral blood. The receptor set was obtained from a man aged 55 to 70 with acute or convalescent COVID-19.

This sequence joins TRBV7-9 and TRBJ2-7; possibly TRBD1 for D (6 bases). The CDR3 extends over 15 amino acids. The germline V and J ends were trimmed by 5 bases and 2 bases, with 16 bases remaining between them. Per germline, CDR1 SEHNR and CDR2 FQNEAQ (reference sequence). The DNA of the CDR3 is TGTGCCAGCAGCCTAAGGGACACAGGCCCCTACGAGCAGTACTTC. It translates to CASSLRDTGPYEQYF.

The chain recombines TRBV19 with TRBJ1-5, with D perhaps TRBD1 (5 bases). CDR1 is LNHDA, CDR2 SQIVND, per germline (reference sequence). CDR3 size: 15 residues. V was shortened by 5 bases and J by 5 bases, with 16 bases between the two germline ends. Written as DNA, the CDR3 is TGTGCCAGTAGTCGGTGGCGACAGTCAGATCAGCCCCAGCATTTT. Translated: CASSRWRQSDQPQHF. Supplemented by reference TRBV19 and TRBJ1-5, the full variable domain reads DGGITQSPKYLFRKEGQNVTLSCEQNLNHDAMYWYRQDPGQGLRLIYYSQIVNDFQKGDIAEGYSVSREKKESFPLTVTSAQKNPTAFYLCASSRWRQSDQPQHFGDGTRLSIL.

CDR3 in amino acids: CASSYSEALPNTEAFF. The CDR3 DNA sequence: TGTGCCAGCAGTTACTCGGAGGCACTGCCGAACACTGAAGCTTTCTTT. The chain has TRBV6-5 and TRBJ1-1; D is uncertain. Germline CDR1 MNHEY, CDR2 SVGAGI. The CDR3 spans 16 residues. Trimming took 0 bases from V and 1 from J, leaving 12 bases between them.

The V and J genes are TRBV9 and TRBJ1-1; D gene unclear. Trimming pared 8 bases from V and 6 bases from J, leaving 8 bases between. The CDR3 extends over 10 amino acids. Germline CDR1 SGDLS, CDR2 YYNGEE. The CDR3 sequence: CARSVSEAFF. CDR3 nucleotide sequence: TGTGCCAGATCAGTGTCTGAAGCTTTCTTT.

The gene calls are TRBV5-4 and TRBJ2-5, with D hard to call. Deletions cut 1 base from V and 4 bases from J, with 14 bases between. The CDR3 totals 15 residues. The germline V gene has CDR1 SGHNT and CDR2 YYREEE (reference sequence). CDR3 sequence reads: CASSLSVTPGETQYF. Written as DNA, the CDR3 is TGTGCCAGCAGCTTGTCTGTGACTCCGGGAGAGACCCAGTACTTC.

This clone was detected once. The chain joins TRBV29-1 to TRBJ2-7; 8 nucleotides agree with TRBD1. Trimming removed 7 bases from V and 2 bases from J; junction bases left unmatched: 4. The CDR3 contains 12 residues. Germline-derived CDR1 and CDR2 are SQVTM and ANQGSEA. This CDR3 is CSAGQGTYEQYF. CDR3 in DNA: TGCAGCGCCGGACAGGGAACCTACGAGCAGTACTTC.

The sample holds one count of this clone. This chain uses TRBV11-2 with TRBJ2-3, with TRBD1 matching over 9 bases. Trimming cost V 6 bases and J 12 bases; bases outside gene matches: 19. The CDR3 covers 16 residues. Germline-derived CDR1 and CDR2 are SGHAT and FQNNGV. The DNA of the CDR3 is TGTGCCAGCAGGGCGGGCGACAGGGGGGATTATACGCATCAGTATTTT. Amino acids: CASRAGDRGDYTHQYF.

The chain joins TRBV6-1 to TRBJ2-2, with 8 positions matching TRBD2. The V segment lost 4 bases and the J segment 3 bases; nucleotides outside the gene matches: 7. The length of the CDR3 is 16 residues. CDR1 is MNHNS, CDR2 SASEGT, per germline. DNA of the CDR3: TGTGCCAGCAGTGCGAAGCGGGAGAGGTACACCGGGGAGCTGTTTTTT. Its protein product is CASSAKRERYTGELFF.